This TCR beta chain stems from a study of T-cell memory formation after mild COVID-19. This clonotype was seen a handful of times. Antigen specificity is unknown. 5'RACE with constant-segment primers built TCRalpha and TCRbeta cDNA libraries with UMIs. Using its own MiXCR run on the 5' RACE reads, TCRdb lists one record per CDR3 protein. The sample yields hundreds of thousands of distinct CDR3 sequences, about 20% seen once. The V gene end was trimmed by 4 bases and the J gene end by 2 bases; junction bases not matched to a gene: 10. Germline CDR1 is SGHVS and CDR2 is FNYEAQ. The CDR3 consists of 16 residues. Regarding the study as a whole: Nothing showed for sure that second-wave clones peaking on day 37 were SARS-CoV-2 specific. The study found contracting CD4+ clones mainly in CM and EM and contracting CD8+ clones in EMRA. Day 15 to 85 contractors were CD4/CD8 balanced; later expanders leaned CD4+.

The sequence was obtained from an adult woman who had mild COVID-19 (a few samples of this study predate the infection). Cell type and time point are not known. The chain joins TRBV7-6 to TRBJ2-7; the match to TRBD1 covers 8 bases. Sequenced input: PBMCs or a T cell subset sorted from them (not recorded which). The CDR3 bases are TGTGCCAGCAGCTCCCCCGGACAGGGTGTAACCTACGAGCAGTACTTC. Translated: CASSSPGQGVTYEQYF.